The TCR beta chain described here comes from a study of T cell repertoires in cytomegalovirus infection. Study at large: Matching HLA type, along with CMV infection, was indicated by public TCR beta signatures.

This clonotype has a handful of counts. No antigen is known for it. TCRdb reprocessed the reads with MiXCR, giving one entry per CDR3 protein. The repertoire includes 200,000 to 300,000 distinct CDR3 sequences, about 13% of them detected once, and 8.8% sits in the top ten. The germline V gene has CDR1 SGHAT and CDR2 FQNNGV. The V gene lost 3 bases and the J gene lost 1 base, with 11 bases spanning the gap. The CDR3 is 15 residues long. General study findings and limits: The response measured ex vivo was dominated by TCR beta clonotypes (HLA-C-restricted and CMV-specific). Cumulated frequencies of public TCR beta families served to identify carriers of CMV plus the relevant HLA.

The sequencing sample was made of PBMCs. This clonotype was sampled from a human donor in good health (CMV status not recorded). Some clones in this sample may be carry-over from other donors' samples. The chain uses TRBV11-2 and TRBJ2-3; tentatively, D is TRBD1 (6 bases). The CDR3 nucleotides read TGTGCCAGCAGCTTTGTAGCAGGGGGCACAGATACGCAGTATTTT. Encoded protein: CASSFVAGGTDTQYF.